Below are 30 T cell receptor beta chains sequenced from a single sample in a study of human T cells and chemical hapten exposure. Time point indicated: patch test 1, 2 weeks after DPC sensitization. Treatment of the sample: therapeutic diphenylcyclopropenone sensitization with weekly scalp DPC. TCRdb redid the calling of the RACE reads with MiXCR, one entry per CDR3 protein. Of approximately 74,000 distinct CDR3 sequences detected, approximately 35% appear once; the ten largest clones hold 7.5% to 10%. Material: whole blood, obtained in connection with sensitization to the hapten diphenylcyclopropenone (DPC). These receptors were obtained from a man aged 40-49 years with alopecia areata. Some clones in this sample may be carry-over from other donors' samples.

This clonotype was found a few times. The chain uses TRBV3-1 and TRBJ2-1, with 11 bases identical to TRBD2. Germline CDR1 reads LGHDT; CDR2 reads YNNKEL (reference sequence). Trimming at V came to 6 bases and at J to 6 bases, leaving 7 bases not matched to a gene. The CDR3 runs 15 residues. CDR3 in amino acids: CASSQLAGDGNEQFF. Here the CDR3 DNA reads TGTGCCAGCAGTCAACTAGCGGGAGACGGCAATGAGCAGTTCTTC.

The V gene is TRBV28, the J gene TRBJ2-1; 8 bases fit TRBD2. Germline V gene data show CDR1 as MDHEN and CDR2 as SYDVKM. The CDR3 is 17 residues long. After removal of 1 base from V and 2 bases from J, the junction contained 7 bases not matched to a gene. The CDR3 DNA sequence: TGTGCCAGCAGTTTATCGGAGAGCGGGAGCACCTACAATGAGCAGTTCTTC. Protein product: CASSLSESGSTYNEQFF.

The V call is TRBV7-2, the J call TRBJ1-1; D gene uncertain. This CDR3 has 13 residues. CDR1 SGHTA and CDR2 FQGNSA come from the germline V gene. Trimming removed 5 bases at V and 3 bases at J, with 10 bases between. DNA for the CDR3: TGTGCCAGCAGCCCCCGAATAGACACTGAAGCTTTCTTT. This sequence encodes CASSPRIDTEAFF.

This clonotype was observed a few times. The genes are TRBV20-1 and TRBJ2-3; tentative D call: TRBD2 (5 bases). This CDR3 contains 11 residues. Germline V gene lookup returns CDR1 DFQATT and CDR2 SNEGSKA (reference sequence). In DNA, the CDR3 is TGCTCCGTCGGGAAAACAGATACGCAGTATTTT. Protein product: CSVGKTDTQYF.

V and J are TRBV20-1 and TRBJ2-3, with unresolved D. The CDR3 is 14 amino acids. Trimming took off 1 base at V and 0 bases at J, with 8 bases between the two ends. Germline V gene lookup returns CDR1 DFQATT and CDR2 SNEGSKA (reference sequence). This CDR3 reads CSARASASTDTQYF. The CDR3 nucleotides are TGCAGTGCTAGAGCGTCAGCGAGCACAGATACGCAGTATTTT.

The sample holds a few counts of this clonotype. The rearrangement joins TRBV29-1 to TRBJ2-5; D is unclear. The CDR3 runs to 13 residues. V was clipped by 6 bases and J by 2 bases, with 13 bases between them. In germline, CDR1 is SQVTM, CDR2 ANQGSEA. The CDR3 sequence: CSVPRTAQETQYF. The CDR3 bases are TGCAGCGTCCCTAGGACGGCTCAAGAGACCCAGTACTTC.

The chain uses TRBV29-1 and TRBJ2-2; 13 bases line up with TRBD2. The CDR3 is 14 residues long. Germline CDR1 reads SQVTM; CDR2 reads ANQGSEA. Losses at the gene ends were 4 bases for V and 7 bases for J; bases not matched to a gene: 3. This chain's CDR3 is CSVGGLAGIGELFF. In nucleotides, the CDR3 is TGCAGCGTTGGGGGACTAGCGGGAATCGGGGAGCTGTTTTTT.

This chain links TRBV3-1 with TRBJ1-2, with D perhaps matching TRBD1 (5 bases). CDR1 is LGHDT, CDR2 YNNKEL, per germline (reference sequence). The length of the CDR3 is 14 residues. Trimming took 3 bases from V and 5 from J, leaving 13 bases between them. The DNA for the CDR3 is TGTGCCAGCAGCCAGGCTACGGGGGTTTATGGCTACACCTTC. As protein: CASSQATGVYGYTF.

The chain has TRBV2 and TRBJ2-2, with D uncertain. The CDR3 covers 13 residues. With 5 bases removed from V and 4 bases from J, the gap between germline ends came to 8 bases. Germline values: CDR1 SNHLY, CDR2 FYNNEI. The CDR3 DNA is TGTGCCAGCAGTCGTGAAGGCACCGGGGAGCTGTTTTTT. Residues: CASSREGTGELFF.

This clonotype was detected many times. The V call is TRBV4-1, the J call TRBJ2-1; TRBD2 matches at 7 bases. The trim removed 4 bases at V and 7 bases at J, leaving 10 bases unmatched. Germline assignment: CDR1 MGHRA and CDR2 YSYEKL. The CDR3 runs to 15 residues. CDR3 loop: CASSPTREAENEQFF. CDR3 in DNA: TGCGCCAGCAGCCCTACTCGGGAGGCGGAGAATGAGCAGTTCTTC.

J is TRBJ1-1 and V is TRBV6-1, with 11 bases identical to TRBD1. CDR1 MNHNS and CDR2 SASEGT come from the germline V gene. J was trimmed by 5 bases and V by 6 bases; bases with no gene match: 8. There are 15 residues in the CDR3. CDR3 DNA sequence: TGTGCCAGCAGGGCCGCGGGGACAGGGGGGACTGAAGCTTTCTTT. Encoded protein: CASRAAGTGGTEAFF.

The CDR3 bases are TGTGCCAGCAGCGCTAGCGGGTTCTCCTACGAGCAGTACTTC. It is translated as CASSASGFSYEQYF. The chain couples TRBV12-3 or TRBV12-4 to TRBJ2-7, with TRBD2 identical over 8 bases. The junction had 4 bases not matched to a gene; V was cut back by 6 bases and J by 0 bases. The CDR3 sequence is 14 residues long.

This clonotype was recorded a few times. The chain has TRBV12-3 or TRBV12-4 and TRBJ1-5; D possibly corresponds to TRBD1 (5 bases). The V end was cut by 6 bases, the J end by 2 bases, with 14 bases between. The CDR3 sequence is 15 residues long. The CDR3 nucleotides read TGTGCCAGCAGCCCGAGGGGATTTGGCAATCAGCCCCAGCATTTT. Protein product: CASSPRGFGNQPQHF.

CDR3 amino acids: CASSQMEGDTQYF. Here the CDR3 DNA reads TGTGCCAGCAGCCAGATGGAGGGAGATACGCAGTATTTT. The V gene is TRBV4-2, the J gene TRBJ2-3; D is possibly TRBD2 (6 bases). V lost 3 bases, J lost 5 bases, and 9 bases lay in between. The CDR3 totals 13 residues. The V gene's germline CDR1 is LGHNA and CDR2 YNFKEQ.

The chain has TRBV2 and TRBJ2-1; 8 bases fit TRBD1. Trimming removed 5 bases from V and 8 bases from J; junction bases left unmatched: 5. The CDR3 loop spans 13 amino acids. Germline CDR1 and CDR2: SNHLY and FYNNEI. The CDR3 bases are TGTGCCAGCAGTACCCAGACAGGGGATGAGCAGTTCTTC. It specifies CASSTQTGDEQFF.

V gene TRBV20-1 combines with J gene TRBJ1-2, with D possibly being TRBD1 (5 bases). Between the trimmed V and J ends, which lost 6 bases and 0 bases, there was a span of 17 bases. This CDR3 contains 15 residues. Germline V gene lookup returns CDR1 DFQATT and CDR2 SNEGSKA (reference sequence). The CDR3 coding sequence is TGCAGTGCACTCTACCGCCAGGGACCTAACTATGGCTACACCTTC. It translates to CSALYRQGPNYGYTF.

The V and J genes are TRBV5-5 and TRBJ2-5, with 15 bases aligning to TRBD2. Germline V CDR1 and CDR2: SGHKS, YYEKEE (reference sequence). The ends lost 4 bases at V and 5 bases at J; junction bases unmatched: 3. The length of the CDR3 is 15 residues. CDR3 nucleotides: TGTGCCAGCAGCCCCGGGACTAGCGGGGGGGAGACCCAGTACTTC. As protein: CASSPGTSGGETQYF.

The CDR3 nucleotides read TGTGCCAGCAGCTCGACTAGTGGGGCCAACGTCCTGACTTTC. This encodes CASSSTSGANVLTF. The chain carries TRBV2 and TRBJ2-6; the D gene is possibly TRBD2 (6 bases). The V gene's germline CDR1 is SNHLY and CDR2 FYNNEI. The CDR3 totals 14 residues. Between the trimmed V and J ends, which lost 6 bases and 3 bases, there was a span of 9 bases.

The chain combines TRBV5-1 with TRBJ1-4; D is unresolved. V was cut by 1 base and J by 0 bases, with 4 bases left in between. The CDR3 has 14 residues. CDR1 is SGHRS and CDR2 is YFSETQ in the germline V gene. The CDR3: CASSLTTTNEKLFF. For the CDR3, the DNA is TGCGCCAGCAGCTTGACAACAACTAATGAAAAACTGTTTTTT.

There are a few counts of this clonotype. J is TRBJ2-5 and V is TRBV12-2; the D segment call TRBD2 is taken from the table without a DNA check. TRBV12-2 is annotated as a pseudogene. CDR3 length equals 16 residues. The CDR3 DNA reads as TGTGCAAGTCGCCCTAGCGGGTTTCCCAGCGGGGAGACCCAGTACTTC. Protein product: CASRPSGFPSGETQYF.

This clonotype was recorded a few times. The chain employs TRBV6-2 or TRBV6-3 and TRBJ2-1; D is possibly TRBD1 (6 bases). The CDR3 contains 13 residues. Germline loops: CDR1 MNHEY, CDR2 SVGEGT. V dropped 6 bases and J dropped 3 bases, with 9 bases sitting between them. The CDR3 here is CASRQDSYNEQFF. Written as DNA, the CDR3 is TGTGCCAGCAGACAGGACAGCTACAATGAGCAGTTCTTC.

There are a few counts of this clonotype. The chain links TRBV7-2 to TRBJ2-3; D assignment may be TRBD1 or TRBD2 (5 bases each). The CDR3 has 14 amino acids. CDR1 is SGHTA, CDR2 FQGNSA, per germline. Trimming took off 5 bases at V and 2 bases at J, with 11 bases between the two ends. In DNA, the CDR3 is TGTGCCAGCAGCCCCACGGGGCCCACAGATACGCAGTATTTT. Translated, it gives CASSPTGPTDTQYF.

This clonotype was detected a few times. The chain recombines TRBV20-1 with TRBJ2-1; a weak D match, TRBD1 (6 bases). CDR3 length: 15 amino acids. Trimming removed 6 bases at V and 1 base at J, with 16 bases between. Looked up from germline, CDR1 is DFQATT and CDR2 is SNEGSKA (reference sequence). The chain's CDR3 is CSAPLTGWSYNEQFF. DNA for the CDR3: TGCAGTGCCCCTCTGACAGGATGGTCCTACAATGAGCAGTTCTTC.

This clonotype was seen only a few times. V usage is TRBV10-3 and J usage is TRBJ2-1; 13 bases align to TRBD2. The CDR3 has 15 residues. V lost 10 bases and J lost 2; bases outside the gene matches: 5. The germline gives CDR1 ENHRY, CDR2 SYGVKD. CDR3 sequence: CASQGLAGPYNEQFF. DNA for the CDR3: TGTGCCAGTCAGGGACTAGCGGGGCCCTACAATGAGCAGTTCTTC.

The chain couples TRBV29-1 to TRBJ1-1; no clear D gene. In germline, CDR1 is SQVTM, CDR2 ANQGSEA. Trimming took 0 bases from V and 3 from J, leaving 11 bases between them. This CDR3 has 14 amino acids. Written as DNA, the CDR3 is TGCAGCGTTGAAGACACAAGTATCTACACTGAAGCTTTCTTT. Amino acids: CSVEDTSIYTEAFF.

J is TRBJ2-7 and V is TRBV20-1; TRBD1 aligns across 8 bases. This CDR3 region has 15 residues. The germline V gene encodes CDR1 DFQATT and CDR2 SNEGSKA (reference sequence). J lost 3 bases, V lost 4 bases, and 11 bases had no gene match. The CDR3 coding sequence is TGCAGTGCTATAAACAGGGGGATAGCGCACTACGAGCAGTACTTC. Its protein product is CSAINRGIAHYEQYF.

The chain couples TRBV7-9 to TRBJ2-1; 11 nucleotides align to TRBD2. The CDR3 consists of 15 residues. J gave up 4 bases and V 5 bases, and 4 bases lay outside the gene matches. Per germline, CDR1 SEHNR and CDR2 FQNEAQ (reference sequence). DNA of the CDR3: TGTGCCAGCAGCCTACTAGCGGGAGTATACAATGAGCAGTTCTTC. Protein sequence: CASSLLAGVYNEQFF.

The V and J genes are TRBV28 and TRBJ1-1; TRBD1 agrees at 7 bases. The CDR3 length is 15 residues. The V gene end was trimmed by 2 bases and the J gene end by 0 bases; junction bases not matched to a gene: 3. Germline V lookup: CDR1 MDHEN, CDR2 SYDVKM. The CDR3 nucleotides read TGTGCCAGCAGTTTAGGACAGGCGGTGAACACTGAAGCTTTCTTT. Its translation: CASSLGQAVNTEAFF.

The V gene is TRBV5-5, the J gene TRBJ2-1; 7 nucleotides agree with TRBD2. The CDR3 length is 15 residues. V dropped 1 base and J dropped 0; count of bases not matched to a gene: 1. CDR1 is SGHKS, CDR2 YYEKEE, per germline (reference sequence). The CDR3: CASSLLAASYNEQFF. CDR3 nucleotides: TGTGCCAGCAGCTTGCTAGCGGCCTCCTACAATGAGCAGTTCTTC.

This chain connects TRBV28 to TRBJ1-4, with 10 positions matching TRBD1. CDR3 size: 14 residues. Germline assignment: CDR1 MDHEN and CDR2 SYDVKM. J gave up 6 bases and V 5 bases, and 3 bases lay outside the gene matches. As DNA, the CDR3 is TGTGCCAGCAGTCGGACAGGGGGGGATGAAAAACTGTTTTTT. Its translation is CASSRTGGDEKLFF.